This TCR beta chain was sequenced for a study of immune cell composition in non-small cell lung cancer. Study results and limitations: It was not proven that tumour-reactive clones equal dominant tumour-associated clones. Overall clonality, unlike maximal tumour-associated clone frequency, did not predict TIL reactivity. Tumour-associated clones >0.5% occurred in approximately 34% of adenocarcinomas, 75% of squamous.

Clones were sequenced by immunoSEQ multiplex PCR, and TCRdb holds only the in-frame ones, with some missing. The data show thousands of clones, 67% seen once. Of note for this clone: Its antigen remains unidentified.

There are 15 residues in the CDR3. Germline V CDR1 and CDR2: SGHVS, FQNEAQ. The junction had 4 bases not matched to a gene; V was cut back by 1 base and J by 6 bases. Normal lung was sampled as far from the tumour as possible, at least 3 cm. Sequenced sample: non-adjacent lung tissue. The sequence came from a human donor with non-small cell lung cancer. The chain has TRBV7-8 and TRBJ1-5; 9 nucleotides align to TRBD1. The CDR3 loop is CASSLDRGLSQPQHF. CDR3 in DNA: TGTGCCAGCAGCTTAGACAGGGGGCTCTCTCAGCCCCAGCATTTT.